The source of this T cell receptor (delta chain) is a study of gamma-delta chains in newborns, infants, children. Overall study context: Polyclonal expansion of innate γδ T cells after birth follows microbial exposure.

TCRdb reprocessed the reads through CATT. The sample lists 1,000 to 1,500 delta-chain clones; about 2.5% were seen once. This clone was detected only a few times. One base separates it from a far larger clone, so it is likely a read error. Other DNA sequences in this sample translate to the same CDR3. The clonotype originates from a child in good health. Sequenced: blood.

The CDR3 region is CALGEPTSRYSLGDTPDKLIF. CDR3 sequence (DNA): TGTGCTCTCGGGGAACCAACTTCCCGCTACTCTCTGGGGGATACGCCCGATAAACTCATCTTT. The V call is TRDV1, the J call TRDJ1; TRDD3 matches 12 bases. Per the germline V gene, CDR1 is TSWWSYY and CDR2 is QGS. The CDR3 contains 21 residues.